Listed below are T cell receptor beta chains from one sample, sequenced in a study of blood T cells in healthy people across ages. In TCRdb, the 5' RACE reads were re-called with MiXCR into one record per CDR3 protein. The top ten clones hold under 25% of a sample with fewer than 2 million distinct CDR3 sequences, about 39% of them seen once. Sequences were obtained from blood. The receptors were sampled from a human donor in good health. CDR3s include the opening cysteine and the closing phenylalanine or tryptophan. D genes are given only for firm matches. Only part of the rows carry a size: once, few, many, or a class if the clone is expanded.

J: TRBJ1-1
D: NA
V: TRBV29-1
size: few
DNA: TGCAGCGGTGAGGGAGGGGGGTCAACTTTCTTT
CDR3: CSGEGGGSTFF

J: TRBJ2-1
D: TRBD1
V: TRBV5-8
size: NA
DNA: TGTGCCAGCAGCCCAAGAGGGACAGCTAATGAGCAGTTCTTT
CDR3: CASSPRGTANEQFF

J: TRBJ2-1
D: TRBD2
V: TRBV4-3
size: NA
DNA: TGCGCCAGCAGCGAATACCGCGGGGAGGGCTCCTACAATGAGCAGTTCTTC
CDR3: CASSEYRGEGSYNEQFF

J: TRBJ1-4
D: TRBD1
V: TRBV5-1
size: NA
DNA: TGCGCCAGCAGTCCAGGGGGGAGTACTAATGAAAAACGGTTTTTT
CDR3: CASSPGGSTNEKRFF

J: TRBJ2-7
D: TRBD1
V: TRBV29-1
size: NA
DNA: TGCAGCGTTGCCACAGGGGGCCACGAGCAGTACTTC
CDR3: CSVATGGHEQYF

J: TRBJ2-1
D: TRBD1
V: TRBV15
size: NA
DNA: TGTGCCACCAGCAGTTCCCAGCACCTCAGACAGGGGCAAAACAATGAGCAGTTCTTC
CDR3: CATSSSQHLRQGQNNEQFF

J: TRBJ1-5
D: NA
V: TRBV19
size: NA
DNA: TGTGCCAGTAGTATAGCCGATTATAGCAATCAGCCCCAGCATTTT
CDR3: CASSIADYSNQPQHF

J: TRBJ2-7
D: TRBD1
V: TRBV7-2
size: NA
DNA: TGTGCCAGCAGCCGAACCGGGACAGGGTACTACGAGCAGTACTTC
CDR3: CASSRTGTGYYEQYF

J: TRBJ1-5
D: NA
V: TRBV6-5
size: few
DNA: TGTGCCAGCAGCCGCGGACTGAATAGCAATCAGCCCCAGCATTTT
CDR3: CASSRGLNSNQPQHF

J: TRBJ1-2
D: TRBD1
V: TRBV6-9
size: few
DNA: TGTGCAACCCCTGGGCACCGACAGGGCCTAGCGGGCTACACCTTC
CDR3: CATPGHRQGLAGYTF

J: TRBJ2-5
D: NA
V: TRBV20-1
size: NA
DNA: TGCACCGTAAGACAGGACGCCCAAGAGACCCAGTACTTC
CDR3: CTVRQDAQETQYF

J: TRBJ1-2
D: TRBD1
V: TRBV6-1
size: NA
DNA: TGTGCCAGCAGTGACCGGGACAGGGGGAACTATGGCTACACCTTC
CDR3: CASSDRDRGNYGYTF

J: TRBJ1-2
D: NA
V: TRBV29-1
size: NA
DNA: TGCAGCGTTGAGAAGGGGAACTATGGCTACACCTTC
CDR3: CSVEKGNYGYTF

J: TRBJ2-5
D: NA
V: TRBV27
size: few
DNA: TGTGCCAGCGGCCAACTTGGGCAAGAGACCCAGTACTTC
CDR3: CASGQLGQETQYF

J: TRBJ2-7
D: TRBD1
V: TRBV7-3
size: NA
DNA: TGTGCCAGCAGCCCTGGACAGGATGGTTACGAGCAGTACTTC
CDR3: CASSPGQDGYEQYF

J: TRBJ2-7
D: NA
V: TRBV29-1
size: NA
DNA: TGCAGCGTTGTCGGGCTAGTCCCCTACGAGCAGTACTTC
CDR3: CSVVGLVPYEQYF

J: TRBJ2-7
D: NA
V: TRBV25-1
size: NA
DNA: TGTGCCAGCAGTCTCACTGGCTGCGAGCAGTACTTC
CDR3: CASSLTGCEQYF

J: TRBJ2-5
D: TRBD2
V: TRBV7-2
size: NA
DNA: TGTGCCAGCAGCGCCAGCGGGGGGGCCTTAACGTCCCAGTACTTC
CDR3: CASSASGGALTSQYF

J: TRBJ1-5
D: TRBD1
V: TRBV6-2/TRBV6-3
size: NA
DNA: TGTGCCGGCAGTTTAAAATCAGGGGGGTACAATCAACCCCAGCATTTT
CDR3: CAGSLKSGGYNQPQHF

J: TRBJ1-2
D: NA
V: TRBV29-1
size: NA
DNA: TGCAGCGTCGAGGAGCCGAGTAACTATGGCTACACCTTC
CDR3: CSVEEPSNYGYTF

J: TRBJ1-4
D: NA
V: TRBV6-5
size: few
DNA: TGTGCCAGCAGTCCCCTGACTGCAACTAATGAAAAACTGTTTTTT
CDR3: CASSPLTATNEKLFF

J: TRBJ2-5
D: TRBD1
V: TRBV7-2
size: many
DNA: TGTGCCAGCAGCTTGACAGGGGGCGCAGAGACCCAGTACTTC
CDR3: CASSLTGGAETQYF

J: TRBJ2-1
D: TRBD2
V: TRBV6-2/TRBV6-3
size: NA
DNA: TGTGCCAGCAGTTACTCGACAAAATGGACTAGCGGGAAGAGCTCCTACAATGAGCAGTTCTTC
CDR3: CASSYSTKWTSGKSSYNEQFF

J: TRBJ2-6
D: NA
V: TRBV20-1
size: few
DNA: TGCAGTGCCAGCCAAACCCGGAGGGCCAACGTCCTGACTTTC
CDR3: CSASQTRRANVLTF

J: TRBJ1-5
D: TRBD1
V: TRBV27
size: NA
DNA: TGTGCCAGCAGGACGACAGGGGCCCATCAGCCCCAGCATTTT
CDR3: CASRTTGAHQPQHF

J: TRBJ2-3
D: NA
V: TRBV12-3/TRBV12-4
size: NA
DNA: TGTGCCAGCAGCCGCACAGATGTGCAGTATTTT
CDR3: CASSRTDVQYF

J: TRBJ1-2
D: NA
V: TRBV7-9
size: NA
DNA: TGTGCCAGCAGCCCTCGTGGGCCCGAAAGCTACACCTTC
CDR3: CASSPRGPESYTF

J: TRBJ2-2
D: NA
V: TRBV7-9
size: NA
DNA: TGTGCCAGCACCCCCGGGCAGGCAAACACCGGGGAGCTGTTTTTT
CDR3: CASTPGQANTGELFF

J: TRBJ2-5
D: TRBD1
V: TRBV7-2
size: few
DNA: TGTGCCAGCAGCTCCCAAACCGGACAGGCCGAGACCCAGTACTTC
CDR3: CASSSQTGQAETQYF

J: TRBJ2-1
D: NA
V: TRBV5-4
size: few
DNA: TGTGCCAGCAGCTTGGCCGAACAGGGAGGAGAGCAGTTCTTC
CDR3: CASSLAEQGGEQFF

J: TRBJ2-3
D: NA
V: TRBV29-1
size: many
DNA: TGCAGCGTTGATAGGGGGGGCACAGATACGCAGTATTTT
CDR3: CSVDRGGTDTQYF

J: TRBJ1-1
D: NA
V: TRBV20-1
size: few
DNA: TGCAGCGCTACGGCGGGTTCACCGGGACGATTGAACACTGAAGCTTTCTTT
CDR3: CSATAGSPGRLNTEAFF

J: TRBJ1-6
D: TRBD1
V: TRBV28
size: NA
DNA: TGTGCCAGCAGTGGATACAGGGGAACAGATACCTATAATTCACCCCTCCACTTT
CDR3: CASSGYRGTDTYNSPLHF

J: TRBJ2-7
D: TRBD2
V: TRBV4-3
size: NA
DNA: TGCGCCAGCAGCCCTGGGACTAGCGGGGACTACGAGCAGTACTTC
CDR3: CASSPGTSGDYEQYF

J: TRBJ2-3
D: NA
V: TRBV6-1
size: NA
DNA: TGTGCCTGCAGGAATACCCCGGGACGGGGGAGCACAGATACGCAGTATTTT
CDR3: CACRNTPGRGSTDTQYF

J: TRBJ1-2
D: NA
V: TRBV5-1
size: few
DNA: TGCGCCAGCAGCCCAATCGATAACTATGGCTACACCTTC
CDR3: CASSPIDNYGYTF

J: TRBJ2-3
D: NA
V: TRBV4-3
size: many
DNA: TGCGCCAGCAGCCAACTTCGCACAGATACGCAGTATTTT
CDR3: CASSQLRTDTQYF

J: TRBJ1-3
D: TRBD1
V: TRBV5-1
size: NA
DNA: TGCGCCAGCAGCCGGGACAGGGTAAAAGGAAACACCATATATTTT
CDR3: CASSRDRVKGNTIYF

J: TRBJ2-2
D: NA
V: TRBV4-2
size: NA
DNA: TGTGCCAGCAGCCAAGATAGTGGGACCTATCACGGGGAGCTGTTTTTT
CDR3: CASSQDSGTYHGELFF

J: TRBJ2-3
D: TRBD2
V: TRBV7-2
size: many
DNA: TGTGCCAGCAGTTTACTAGCGGGGGGGCCTACAGATACGCAGTATTTT
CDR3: CASSLLAGGPTDTQYF